This T cell receptor beta chain was documented in a study of technical replicates of blood from a handful of donors. This clone appeared a single time. This CDR3 has 13 amino acids. Germline V gene sequence: CDR1 LNHDA, CDR2 SQIVND (reference sequence). V was cut by 5 bases and J by 4 bases, with 11 bases left in between. Sequencing was performed with immunoSEQ multiplex PCR; in TCRdb, only in-frame clones are kept and a portion is missing. Of 50,000 to 65,000 clones in the sample, 80% to 95% were seen once. The TCR sequence derives from a human donor in good health. Some clones in this sample may be carry-over from other donors' samples. The rearrangement links TRBV19 to TRBJ1-1; D is ambiguous. Material: PBMCs. In nucleotides, the CDR3 is TGTGCCAGTAGTCGGGGTACCCTCACTGAAGCTTTCTTT. It is translated as CASSRGTLTEAFF. The entire variable domain, with the rest obtained from reference TRBV19 and TRBJ1-1, is as follows: DGGITQSPKYLFRKEGQNVTLSCEQNLNHDAMYWYRQDPGQGLRLIYYSQIVNDFQKGDIAEGYSVSREKKESFPLTVTSAQKNPTAFYLCASSRGTLTEAFFGQGTRLTVV.